The 11 T cell receptor beta chains presented below share a single source sample, sequenced in a study of cytomegalovirus exposure and HLA in healthy donors. The PCR made use of 60 Vbeta and 13 Jbeta primers. Data came from immunoSEQ multiplex PCR; TCRdb stores just in-frame clones and leaves some out. The profile shows about 180,000 clones, over 70% of them singletons. Sequenced: PBMCs. The receptors derive from a man between 18 and 35 years old in good health and CMV-seronegative.

This clone was counted a few times. This chain joins TRBV5-4 and TRBJ2-1; 9 nucleotides line up with TRBD2. The length of the CDR3 is 16 residues. Per the germline V gene, CDR1 is SGHNT and CDR2 is YYREEE (reference sequence). V lost 4 bases, J lost 7 bases, and 12 bases stayed unmatched. The CDR3 spells CASSHDPSGRWNEQFF. The DNA for the CDR3 is TGTGCCAGCAGCCACGACCCCAGCGGGAGGTGGAATGAGCAGTTCTTC.

V gene TRBV5-6 combines with J gene TRBJ2-5; TRBD1 agrees at 9 bases. This CDR3 spans 17 amino acids. J was trimmed by 3 bases and V by 1 base; bases with no gene match: 10. Germline CDR1 SGHDT, CDR2 YYEEEE. CDR3 DNA sequence: TGTGCCAGCAGCTTGTGGGGCGACAGGGGGATTGAAGAGACCCAGTACTTC. Its protein product is CASSLWGDRGIEETQYF. Full variable domain (rest looked up from reference TRBV5-6 and TRBJ2-5): DAGVTQSPTHLIKTRGQQVTLRCSPKSGHDTVSWYQQALGQGPQFIFQYYEEEERQRGNFPDRFSGHQFPNYSSELNVNALLLGDSALYLCASSLWGDRGIEETQYFGPGTRLLVL.

This chain joins TRBV13 and TRBJ2-3; the match to TRBD2 covers 11 bases. The CDR3 totals 16 residues. The trim removed 4 bases at V and 1 base at J, leaving 4 bases unmatched. Germline CDR1 is PRHDT and CDR2 is FYEKMQ (reference sequence). The CDR3 region has the DNA TGTGCCAGCAGCTACCTAGCGGGGGGACGCACAGATACGCAGTATTTT. Its translation: CASSYLAGGRTDTQYF. Combining the CDR3 with reference TRBV13 and TRBJ2-3 gives the whole variable domain AAGVIQSPRHLIKEKRETATLKCYPIPRHDTVYWYQQGPGQDPQFLISFYEKMQSDKGSIPDRFSAQQFSDYHSELNMSSLELGDSALYFCASSYLAGGRTDTQYFGPGTRLTVL.

The chain recombines TRBV9 with TRBJ2-1; D is unclear. The CDR3 runs 15 residues. Looked up from germline, CDR1 is SGDLS and CDR2 is YYNGEE. V lost 0 bases and J 0 bases, leaving 7 bases between the germline ends. DNA of the CDR3: TGTGCCAGCAGCGTAGAACTGAGCTCCTACAATGAGCAGTTCTTC. This codes for CASSVELSSYNEQFF.

This clone has just one count. The V and J genes are TRBV18 and TRBJ1-1; the match to TRBD1 covers 9 bases. The CDR3 length is 15 residues. V dropped 6 bases and J dropped 2; count of bases not matched to a gene: 7. CDR1 and CDR2 (germline): KGHSH, LQKENI. This chain's CDR3 is CASSLGTGSNTEAFF. CDR3 bases: TGTGCCAGCTCCCTCGGGACAGGGAGTAACACTGAAGCTTTCTTT.

This clone was observed once. This chain connects TRBV5-1 to TRBJ1-1; 7 bases line up with TRBD1. The CDR3 is 14 amino acids. CDR1 and CDR2 (germline): SGHRS, YFSETQ. The V gene end was trimmed by 0 bases and the J gene end by 5 bases; junction bases not matched to a gene: 4. Here the CDR3 reads CASSLVQGGTEAFF. As DNA, the CDR3 is TGCGCCAGCAGCTTGGTGCAGGGGGGAACTGAAGCTTTCTTT.

The chain combines TRBV21-1 with TRBJ1-2; the table's D call, TRBD1, has no DNA check behind it. TRBV21-1 is a pseudogene locus. This CDR3 comprises 15 residues. CDR3 DNA: TGTGCCAGCAGCAAATATGGAGACAGTAACTATGGCTACACCTTC. This codes for CASSKYGDSNYGYTF.

This rearrangement joins TRBV19 to TRBJ2-7; 11 positions agree with TRBD1. With 2 bases clipped from V and 3 bases from J, the junction kept 3 bases outside the gene matches. The CDR3 is made up of 15 amino acids. Germline CDR1 reads LNHDA; CDR2 reads SQIVND (reference sequence). CDR3 in amino acids: CASSIYGTGGYEQYF. The DNA for the CDR3 is TGTGCCAGTAGTATATATGGGACAGGGGGCTACGAGCAGTACTTC.

The chain couples TRBV19 to TRBJ1-2; D gene ambiguous. Germline V lookup: CDR1 LNHDA, CDR2 SQIVND (reference sequence). Trimming took off 4 bases at V and 6 bases at J, with 15 bases between the two ends. CDR3 size: 14 residues. This CDR3 reads CASSRRRTYDGYTF. The CDR3 region has the DNA TGTGCCAGTAGTAGAAGGAGGACCTACGATGGCTACACCTTC.

The chain uses TRBV11-1 and TRBJ2-3; 7 nucleotides line up with TRBD2. This CDR3 spans 17 amino acids. Germline loops: CDR1 SGHAT, CDR2 FQDESV (reference sequence). With 5 bases clipped from V and 2 bases from J, the junction kept 13 bases outside the gene matches. The CDR3 DNA reads as TGTGCCAGCAGCGGGCCCCGTACGGGAGGATCCACAGATACGCAGTATTTT. This encodes CASSGPRTGGSTDTQYF.

A remark on this clone: Its ends do not fully match the called genes, so a read error is possible. V gene TRBV7-9 combines with J gene TRBJ1-4; D is unclear. The CDR3 is 14 amino acids. The V gene's germline CDR1 is SEHNR and CDR2 FQNEAQ (reference sequence). The CDR3 nucleotides are TGTTCCAGCAGCCGAAGTGAGACTAATGAAAAACTGTTTTTT. Protein: CSSSRSETNEKLFF.